The clone carrying this T cell receptor beta chain has only a few counts. This entry belongs to a study of PD-L1 blockade in urothelial cancer. On the study more broadly: Analysis of blood occurred 3 weeks (second dose) and 6 weeks after treatment start.

Specified time point: peripheral blood 6 weeks after treatment start. Metastatic or locally advanced urothelial carcinoma was present in the patients. Generated by immunoSEQ multiplex PCR, the TCRdb table keeps only in-frame clones and is missing some. The sample lists 35,000 to 45,000 clones; 84% were seen once. V was pared by 5 bases and J by 4 bases, with 7 bases of the junction left unmatched. The CDR3 length is 15 residues. Looked up from germline, CDR1 is PRHDT and CDR2 is FYEKMQ (reference sequence). The starting material was PBMCs, obtained around atezolizumab (anti-PD-L1) treatment. The chain joins TRBV13 to TRBJ2-5, with TRBD1 matching over 10 bases. This clonotype was sampled from a man between 35 and 55 years old with urothelial cancer. CDR3 DNA sequence: TGTGCCAGCAGCAATCCGGACAGGGGGGCAGAGACCCAGTACTTC. The encoded protein is CASSNPDRGAETQYF.